This TCR beta chain was documented in a study of response to subunit inactivated influenza vaccine. This clonotype was counted only a few times. The antigen remains unidentified. One entry per CDR3 protein, called by TCRdb with MiXCR from the RT-PCR reads. The sample consists of more than 700,000 distinct CDR3 sequences, over 20% of them appearing once. Findings of the study overall: New T cells are recruited in small numbers by each seasonal influenza vaccination, according to the authors' suggestion.

The input for sequencing was PBMCs from blood, taken 5 days after vaccination. This TCR was recovered from a man between 50 and 59 years old who received an inactivated influenza vaccine.

CDR3 protein: CASSKTGLGANVLTF. The DNA of the CDR3 is TGTGCCAGCAGCAAGACAGGGCTTGGGGCCAACGTCCTGACTTTC. This chain joins TRBV5-8 and TRBJ2-6, with 7 bases that match TRBD1. The CDR3 loop spans 15 amino acids. Germline CDR1 SGHTS, CDR2 YDEGEE. The trim removed 4 bases at V and 3 bases at J, leaving 4 bases unmatched. Variable domain in full (rest from reference TRBV5-8 and TRBJ2-6): EAGVTQSPTHLIKTRGQQATLRCSPISGHTSVYWYQQALGLGLQFLLWYDEGEERNRGNFPPRFSGRQFPNYSSELNVNALELEDSALYLCASSKTGLGANVLTFGAGSRLTVL.